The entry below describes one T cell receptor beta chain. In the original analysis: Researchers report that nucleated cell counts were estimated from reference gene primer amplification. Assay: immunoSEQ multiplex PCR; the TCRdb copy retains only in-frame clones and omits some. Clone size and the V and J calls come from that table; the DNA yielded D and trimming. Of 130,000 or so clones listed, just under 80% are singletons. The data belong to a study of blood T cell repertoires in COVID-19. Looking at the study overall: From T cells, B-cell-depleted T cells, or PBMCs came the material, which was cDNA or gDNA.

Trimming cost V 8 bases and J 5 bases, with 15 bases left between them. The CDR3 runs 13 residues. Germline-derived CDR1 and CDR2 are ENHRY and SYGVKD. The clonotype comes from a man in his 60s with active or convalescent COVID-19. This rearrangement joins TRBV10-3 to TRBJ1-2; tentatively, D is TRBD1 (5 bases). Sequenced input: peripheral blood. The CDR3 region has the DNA TGTGCCATCGGGGGGAGGGGAGAGTATGGCTACACCTTC. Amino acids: CAIGGRGEYGYTF.